The subject of this entry is one TCR beta chain. Its cognate antigen is unknown. These data are taken from a study of Ad26.COV2.S vaccination and SARS-CoV-2 variants. Overall study context: The trial was COV1001 and the donor's arm was Ad26.COV2.S. Study results and caveats: Spike-specific TCR breadth ran higher among vaccine recipients than placebo recipients. Possibly, TCR breadth and depth analyses underestimated total T cell responses.

The protocol was immunoSEQ multiplex PCR, while the TCRdb copy is restricted to in-frame clones and leaves out a portion. This sample has some 330,000 clones, with approximately 87% found just once. Treatment given: roughly 18 received Ad26.COV2.S at low or high dose, single or two shots; several received placebo; per-sample allocation not given. All samples were drawn on day 63, counting from the first vaccine or placebo injection. The vaccine delivered Wuhan-strain SARS-CoV-2 spike through an Ad26 vector. The sample in question was peripheral blood, obtained in a trial of Ad26.COV2.S vaccine versus placebo. The sequence was collected from a person between 18 and 60 years old who received the Ad26.COV2.S COVID-19 vaccine or a placebo.

The CDR3 spells CASSKTANYGYTF. CDR3 bases: TGTGCCAGCAGCAAGACAGCCAACTATGGCTACACCTTC. The V gene is TRBV5-4, the J gene TRBJ1-2, with a weak D call TRBD1 (5 bases). Germline V gene sequence: CDR1 SGHNT, CDR2 YYREEE (reference sequence). The V and J ends lost 4 bases and 2 bases respectively, with 9 bases between them. This CDR3 spans 13 amino acids.